This entry is about one T cell receptor beta chain. Its cognate antigen is unknown. The same CDR3 is also encoded by other DNA sequences in this sample. The sample is drawn from a study of T cell responses to AZD1222 COVID-19 vaccine. The study's findings and limits: Donors were chiefly white British, with a greater number of females, and clonal diversity was perhaps underestimated. Baseline serostatus was positive in only six AZD1222 recipients. Increases in Spike-specific TCR breadth and depth were seen after two AZD1222 doses.

J gave up 3 bases and V 4 bases, and 4 bases lay outside the gene matches. Germline-derived CDR1 and CDR2 are SGHRS and YFSETQ. The CDR3 is made up of 14 amino acids. The method was immunoSEQ multiplex PCR; TCRdb's version includes in-frame clones alone and lacks a portion of them. This sample has about 200,000 clones, with roughly nine tenths found just once. The sequence came from an adult who received the MenACWY meningococcal vaccine as a control. This specimen consisted of peripheral blood, obtained 28 days after the second dose of the MenACWY control vaccine. V is TRBV5-1 and J is TRBJ1-2; 9 nucleotides match TRBD1. Here the CDR3 reads CASSLGQGDYGYTF. Written as DNA, the CDR3 is TGCGCCAGCAGCCTGGGACAGGGTGACTATGGCTACACCTTC.